The source of this TCR beta chain is a study of cytomegalovirus exposure and HLA in healthy donors. Study context: Membership in the Caucasian-associated ancestry cluster was found for around four fifths of about 430 genotyped donors.

V dropped 6 bases and J dropped 5; count of bases not matched to a gene: 4. Germline CDR1 is MNHNY and CDR2 is SVGAGI (reference sequence). This CDR3 region has 13 residues. Remarks on this clone: Its antigen is unidentified.

This PCR relied on a set of 60 Vbeta primers and 13 Jbeta primers. Profiling relied on immunoSEQ multiplex PCR, and the TCRdb table lists in-frame clones only, not all of them. The table shows about 160,000 clones, with 80% to 90% occurring only once. Findings of the study overall: Donors belonging to an Asian-associated ancestry cluster reportedly showed fewer N-insertions in productive TCRs than the roughly 680-donor mean, according to what a later analysis found. Reports described diagnosis of cytomegalovirus status by the classifier as highly specific and sensitive.

This receptor was obtained from a woman aged 18-29 years in good health and CMV-seronegative. The sequencing input was PBMCs. This chain links TRBV6-6 with TRBJ1-5; TRBD1 agrees at 7 bases. The CDR3 nucleotides are TGTGCCAGCAGAAGGGGGCGCGATCAGCCCCAGCATTTT. This codes for CASRRGRDQPQHF.